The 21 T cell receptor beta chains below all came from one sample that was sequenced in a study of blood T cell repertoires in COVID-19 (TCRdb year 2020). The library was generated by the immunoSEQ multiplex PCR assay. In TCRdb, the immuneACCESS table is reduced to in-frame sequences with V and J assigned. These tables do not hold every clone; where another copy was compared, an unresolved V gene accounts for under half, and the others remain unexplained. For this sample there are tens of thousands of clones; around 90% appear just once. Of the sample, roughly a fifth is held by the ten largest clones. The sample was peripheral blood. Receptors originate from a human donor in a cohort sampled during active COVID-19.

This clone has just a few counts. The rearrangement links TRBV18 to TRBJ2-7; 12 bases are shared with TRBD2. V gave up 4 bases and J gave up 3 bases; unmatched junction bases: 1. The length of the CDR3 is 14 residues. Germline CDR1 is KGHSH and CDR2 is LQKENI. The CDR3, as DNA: TGTGCCAGCTCACGGACTAGCGGGAACTACGAGCAGTACTTC. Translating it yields CASSRTSGNYEQYF.

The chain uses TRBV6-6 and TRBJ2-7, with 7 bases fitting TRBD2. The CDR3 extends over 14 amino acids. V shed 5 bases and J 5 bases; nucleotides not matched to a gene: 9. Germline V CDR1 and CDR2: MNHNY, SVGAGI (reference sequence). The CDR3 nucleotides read TGTGCCAGCAGTCGATCTAGCGGTTCCCACGAGCAGTACTTC. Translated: CASSRSSGSHEQYF.

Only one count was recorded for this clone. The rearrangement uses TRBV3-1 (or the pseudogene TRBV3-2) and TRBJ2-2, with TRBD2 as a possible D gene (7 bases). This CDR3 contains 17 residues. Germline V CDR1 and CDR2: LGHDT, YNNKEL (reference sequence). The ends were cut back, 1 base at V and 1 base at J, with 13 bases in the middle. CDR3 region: CASSQGQGRGNTGELFF. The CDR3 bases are TGTGCCAGCAGCCAAGGGCAGGGGAGGGGGAACACCGGGGAGCTGTTTTTT.

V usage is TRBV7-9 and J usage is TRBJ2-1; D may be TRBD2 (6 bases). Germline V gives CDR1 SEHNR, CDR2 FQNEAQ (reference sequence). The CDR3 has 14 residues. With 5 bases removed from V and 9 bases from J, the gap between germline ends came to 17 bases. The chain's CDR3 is CASSLVTGAPEQFF. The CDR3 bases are TGTGCCAGCAGCCTAGTTACGGGAGCTCCTGAGCAGTTCTTC.

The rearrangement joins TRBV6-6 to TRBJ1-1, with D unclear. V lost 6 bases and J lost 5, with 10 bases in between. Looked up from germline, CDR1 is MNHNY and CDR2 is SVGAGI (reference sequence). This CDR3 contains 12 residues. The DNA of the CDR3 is TGTGCCAGCAGATCTTTTGAGACTGAAGCTTTCTTT. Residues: CASRSFETEAFF.

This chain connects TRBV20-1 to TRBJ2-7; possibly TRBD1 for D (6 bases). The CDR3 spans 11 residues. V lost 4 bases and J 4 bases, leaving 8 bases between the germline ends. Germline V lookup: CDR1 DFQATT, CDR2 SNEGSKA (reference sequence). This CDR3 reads CSATRGYEQYF. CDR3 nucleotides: TGCAGTGCTACCAGGGGATACGAGCAGTACTTC.

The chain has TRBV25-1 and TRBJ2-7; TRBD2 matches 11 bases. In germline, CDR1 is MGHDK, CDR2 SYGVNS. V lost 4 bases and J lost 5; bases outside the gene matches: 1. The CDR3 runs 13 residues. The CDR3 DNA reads TGTGCCAGCAGTGGTAGCGGGAGGGACGAGCAGTACTTC. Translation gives CASSGSGRDEQYF.

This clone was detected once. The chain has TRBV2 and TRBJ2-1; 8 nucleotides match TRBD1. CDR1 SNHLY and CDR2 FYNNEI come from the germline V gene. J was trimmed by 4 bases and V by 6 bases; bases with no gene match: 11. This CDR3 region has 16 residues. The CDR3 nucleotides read TGTGCCAGCAGACAAACAGGGGGGATTGAGTACAATGAGCAGTTCTTC. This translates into CASRQTGGIEYNEQFF.

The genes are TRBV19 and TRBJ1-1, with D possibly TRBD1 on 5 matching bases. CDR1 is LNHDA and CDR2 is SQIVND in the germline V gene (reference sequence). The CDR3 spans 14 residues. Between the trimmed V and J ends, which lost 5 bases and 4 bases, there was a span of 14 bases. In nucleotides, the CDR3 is TGTGCCAGTAGTGGGGGGAGGAGGAGCACTGAAGCTTTCTTT. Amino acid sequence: CASSGGRRSTEAFF. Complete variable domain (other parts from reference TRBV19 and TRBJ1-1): DGGITQSPKYLFRKEGQNVTLSCEQNLNHDAMYWYRQDPGQGLRLIYYSQIVNDFQKGDIAEGYSVSREKKESFPLTVTSAQKNPTAFYLCASSGGRRSTEAFFGQGTRLTVV.

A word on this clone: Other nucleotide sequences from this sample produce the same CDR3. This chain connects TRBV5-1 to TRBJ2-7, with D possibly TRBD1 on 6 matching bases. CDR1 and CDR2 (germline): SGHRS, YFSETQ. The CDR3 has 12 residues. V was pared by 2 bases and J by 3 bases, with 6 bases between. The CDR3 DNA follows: TGCGCCAGCAGCTTACAGGGCTACGAGCAGTACTTC. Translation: CASSLQGYEQYF.

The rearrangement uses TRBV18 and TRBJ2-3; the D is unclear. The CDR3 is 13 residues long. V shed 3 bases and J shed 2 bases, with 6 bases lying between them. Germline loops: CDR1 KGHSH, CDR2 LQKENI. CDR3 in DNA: TGTGCCAGCTCACCCGAGCTCACAGATACGCAGTATTTT. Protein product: CASSPELTDTQYF.

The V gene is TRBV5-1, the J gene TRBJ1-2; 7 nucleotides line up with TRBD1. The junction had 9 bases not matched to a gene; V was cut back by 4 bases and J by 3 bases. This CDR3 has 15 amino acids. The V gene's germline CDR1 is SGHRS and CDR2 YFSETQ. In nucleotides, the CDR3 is TGCGCCAGCAGCCTGGGGACAGCGAGTGACTATGGCTACACCTTC. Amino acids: CASSLGTASDYGYTF.

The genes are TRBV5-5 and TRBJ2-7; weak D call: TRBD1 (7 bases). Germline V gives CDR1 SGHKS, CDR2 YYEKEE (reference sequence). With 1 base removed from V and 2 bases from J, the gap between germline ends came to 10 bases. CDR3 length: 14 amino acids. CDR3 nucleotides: TGTGCCAGCAGCTTGTCCAGGGGGGCCTACGAGCAGTACTTC. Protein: CASSLSRGAYEQYF.

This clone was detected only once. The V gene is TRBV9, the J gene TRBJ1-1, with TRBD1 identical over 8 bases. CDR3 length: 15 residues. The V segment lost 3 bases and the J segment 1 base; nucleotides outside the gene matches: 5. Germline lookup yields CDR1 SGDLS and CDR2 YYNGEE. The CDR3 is CASSAAGGGNTEAFF. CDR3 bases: TGTGCCAGCAGCGCCGCAGGGGGCGGGAACACTGAAGCTTTCTTT.

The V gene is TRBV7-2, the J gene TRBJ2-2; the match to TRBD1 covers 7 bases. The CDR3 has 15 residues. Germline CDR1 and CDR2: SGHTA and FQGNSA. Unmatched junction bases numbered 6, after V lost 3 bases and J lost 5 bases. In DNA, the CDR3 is TGTGCCAGCAGCTTCGTGGCACAGGGGACCGGGGAGCTGTTTTTT. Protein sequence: CASSFVAQGTGELFF.

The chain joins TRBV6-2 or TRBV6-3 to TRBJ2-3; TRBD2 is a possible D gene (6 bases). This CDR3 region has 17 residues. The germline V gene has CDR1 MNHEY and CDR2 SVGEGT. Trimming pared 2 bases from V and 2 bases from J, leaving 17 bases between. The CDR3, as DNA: TGTGCCAGCAGTTACACGTCGGCGGGACTCTTCACAGATACGCAGTATTTT. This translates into CASSYTSAGLFTDTQYF.

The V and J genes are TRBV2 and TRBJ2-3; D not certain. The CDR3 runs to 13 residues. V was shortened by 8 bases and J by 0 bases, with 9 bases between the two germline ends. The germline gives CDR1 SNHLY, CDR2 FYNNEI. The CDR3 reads CASRHTSTDTQYF. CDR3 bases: TGTGCCAGCCGACACACTAGCACAGATACGCAGTATTTT.

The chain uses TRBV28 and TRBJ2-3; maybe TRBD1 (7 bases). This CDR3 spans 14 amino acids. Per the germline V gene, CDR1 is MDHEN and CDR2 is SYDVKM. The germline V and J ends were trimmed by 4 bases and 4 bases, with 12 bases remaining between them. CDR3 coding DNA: TGTGCCAGCAGTTCAGGGGGGAGATCAGATACGCAGTATTTT. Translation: CASSSGGRSDTQYF.

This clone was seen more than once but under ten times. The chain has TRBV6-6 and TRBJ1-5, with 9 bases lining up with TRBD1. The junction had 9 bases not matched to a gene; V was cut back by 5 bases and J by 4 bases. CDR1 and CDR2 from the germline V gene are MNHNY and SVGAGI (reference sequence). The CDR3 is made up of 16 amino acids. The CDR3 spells CASSPTDRGWNQPQHF. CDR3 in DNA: TGTGCCAGCAGTCCTACCGACAGGGGGTGGAATCAGCCCCAGCATTTT.

CDR3 nucleotides: TGTGCCAGCACTTACAGCTATGGCTACACCTTC. Its protein is CASTYSYGYTF. This chain uses TRBV6-1 with TRBJ1-2; D is ambiguous. Deletions cut 7 bases from V and 4 bases from J, with 7 bases between. The V gene's germline CDR1 is MNHNS and CDR2 SASEGT. CDR3 size: 11 residues.

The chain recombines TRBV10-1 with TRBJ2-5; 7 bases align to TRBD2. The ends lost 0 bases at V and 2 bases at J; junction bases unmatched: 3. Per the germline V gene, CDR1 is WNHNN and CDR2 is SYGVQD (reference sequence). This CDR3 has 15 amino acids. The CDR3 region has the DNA TGCGCCAGCAGTGAGTCGGCTAGCGGACAAGAGACCCAGTACTTC. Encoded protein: CASSESASGQETQYF.